A single sample gave rise to the 21 T cell receptor beta chains below, sequenced in a study of blood T cell repertoires in COVID-19. Profiled with immunoSEQ multiplex PCR; TCRdb holds only in-frame clones, not every one. Among 100,000 to 120,000 clones listed, nearly 90% were seen once. Sequencing was done on a sample of peripheral blood. The receptors originated from a human donor in a cohort sampled during active COVID-19.

This chain uses TRBV7-9 with TRBJ2-3, with D tentatively TRBD1 (6 bases). The V gene's germline CDR1 is SEHNR and CDR2 FQNEAQ (reference sequence). The CDR3 is made up of 15 amino acids. V was clipped by 5 bases and J by 0 bases, with 12 bases between them. CDR3 DNA: TGTGCCAGCAGCCCAAGGGGGATCAGCACAGATACGCAGTATTTT. It translates to CASSPRGISTDTQYF. The full variable domain, its missing parts supplied by reference TRBV7-9 and TRBJ2-3, is DTGVSQNPRHKITKRGQNVTFRCDPISEHNRLYWYRQTLGQGPEFLTYFQNEAQLEKSRLLSDRFSAERPKGSFSTLEIQRTEQGDSAMYLCASSPRGISTDTQYFGPGTRLTVL.

The rearrangement joins TRBV5-8 to TRBJ2-7; 14 bases match TRBD2. CDR1 is SGHTS, CDR2 YDEGEE, per germline. CDR3 length: 19 amino acids. The V and J ends lost 5 bases and 2 bases, in that order; junction bases with no gene match: 15. CDR3 protein: CASRDAVGTSGRRAYEQYF. The CDR3 region has the DNA TGTGCCAGCAGGGATGCCGTCGGGACTAGCGGGAGACGAGCCTACGAGCAGTACTTC.

The chain is built from TRBV9 and TRBJ2-2; 13 bases map to TRBD2. V lost 4 bases, J lost 3 bases, and 6 bases stayed unmatched. The CDR3 is 17 amino acids. Germline loops: CDR1 SGDLS, CDR2 YYNGEE. CDR3: CASSWTSGSVDTGELFF. In DNA, the CDR3 is TGTGCCAGCAGCTGGACTAGCGGGAGCGTCGACACCGGGGAGCTGTTTTTT. Using reference TRBV9 and TRBJ2-2 for the parts outside the CDR3, the full variable domain is DSGVTQTPKHLITATGQRVTLRCSPRSGDLSVYWYQQSLDQGLQFLIQYYNGEERAKGNILERFSAQQFPDLHSELNLSSLELGDSALYFCASSWTSGSVDTGELFFGEGSRLTVL.

The chain recombines TRBV23-1 with TRBJ1-5; tentative D call: TRBD1 (6 bases). TRBV23-1 is marked as an open reading frame, function uncertain. V shed 3 bases and J shed 4 bases, with 22 bases lying between them. The CDR3 is made up of 18 amino acids. This CDR3 reads CASSHSSPRQVWNQPQHF. CDR3 sequence (DNA): TGCGCCAGCAGTCACTCTAGCCCTCGACAGGTGTGGAATCAGCCCCAGCATTTT.

In the case of this clone: At one boundary the junction diverges from the germline segment, which might be a read error. This chain uses TRBV7-7 with TRBJ1-6, with D unclear. CDR1 is SSHAT and CDR2 is FNYEAQ in the germline V gene (reference sequence). The CDR3 has 18 residues. CDR3 bases: TGTGCTAGCAGCTTAGAAAGCCCTAGTCGGGGTAGAAATTCACCCCTCCACTTT. Translating gives CASSLESPSRGRNSPLHF.

The J gene is TRBJ1-2, the V gene TRBV6-5; TRBD1 matches 9 bases. The CDR3 covers 14 residues. Germline trimming cut 6 bases from V and 8 bases from J; bases unmatched to any gene: 10. The V gene's germline CDR1 is MNHEY and CDR2 SVGAGI. The CDR3 sequence is CASSPGQGGWGYTF. In DNA, the CDR3 is TGTGCCAGCAGCCCGGGACAGGGCGGATGGGGCTACACCTTC.

The chain combines TRBV7-9 with TRBJ2-1; TRBD2 agrees at 7 bases. The V gene's germline CDR1 is SEHNR and CDR2 FQNEAQ (reference sequence). V was pared by 6 bases and J by 8 bases, with 19 bases of the junction left unmatched. The CDR3 is 17 residues long. The DNA of the CDR3 is TGTGCCAGCAGTTCCTCCTCTAGGACTAGTGGGTTGGATGAGCAGTTCTTC. Protein sequence: CASSSSSRTSGLDEQFF.

CDR3 protein: CASSEGKGNTIYF. DNA for the CDR3: TGTGCCAGCAGTGAAGGAAAGGGGAACACCATATATTTT. The chain links TRBV6-1 to TRBJ1-3, with D maybe TRBD1 (5 bases). This CDR3 comprises 13 residues. Germline CDR1 is MNHNS and CDR2 is SASEGT. V shed 1 base and J shed 7 bases, with 8 bases lying between them.

The chain uses TRBV11-2 and TRBJ1-1, with TRBD1 identical over 7 bases. Germline CDR1 is SGHAT and CDR2 is FQNNGV. The CDR3 extends over 16 amino acids. J lost 7 bases, V lost 2 bases, and 13 bases had no gene match. The CDR3 is CASSLSLGRGQNEAFF. The CDR3 nucleotides are TGTGCCAGCAGCTTAAGTCTCGGAAGGGGGCAGAATGAAGCTTTCTTT.

This clone was recorded once. This chain links TRBV28 with TRBJ2-1; 10 bases line up with TRBD1. This CDR3 region has 15 residues. Germline V gene sequence: CDR1 MDHEN, CDR2 SYDVKM. Losses at the gene ends were 4 bases for V and 6 bases for J; bases not matched to a gene: 6. Written as DNA, the CDR3 is TGTGCCAGCAGTTCTCTATGGACAGGGGGCAATGAGCAGTTCTTC. This gives the protein CASSSLWTGGNEQFF. Complete variable domain (other parts from reference TRBV28 and TRBJ2-1): DVKVTQSSRYLVKRTGEKVFLECVQDMDHENMFWYRQDPGLGLRLIYFSYDVKMKEKGDIPEGYSVSREKKERFSLILESASTNQTSMYLCASSSLWTGGNEQFFGPGTRLTVL.

The chain couples TRBV6-2 or TRBV6-3 to TRBJ2-1, with D hard to call. Germline V gene sequence: CDR1 MNHEY, CDR2 SVGEGT. CDR3 size: 15 residues. The V gene lost 5 bases and the J gene lost 0 bases, with 11 bases spanning the gap. CDR3 in amino acids: CASSLLRSSYNEQFF. The CDR3 region has the DNA TGTGCCAGCAGTCTACTAAGGAGCTCCTACAATGAGCAGTTCTTC.

The CDR3 protein is CASNEGYNQPQHF. DNA of the CDR3: TGTGCCAGTAATGAGGGATACAATCAGCCCCAGCATTTT. J is TRBJ1-5 and V is TRBV19; D is uncertain. Germline CDR1 reads LNHDA; CDR2 reads SQIVND (reference sequence). CDR3 length: 13 residues. Between the trimmed V and J ends, which lost 7 bases and 3 bases, there was a span of 10 bases. The full variable domain, with the rest looked up from reference TRBV19 and TRBJ1-5, is DGGITQSPKYLFRKEGQNVTLSCEQNLNHDAMYWYRQDPGQGLRLIYYSQIVNDFQKGDIAEGYSVSREKKESFPLTVTSAQKNPTAFYLCASNEGYNQPQHFGDGTRLSIL.

The rearrangement uses TRBV19 and TRBJ1-2; weak D call: TRBD1 (5 bases). The CDR3 is 13 residues long. V lost 3 bases to trimming and J lost 5 bases, with 10 bases between them. From germline, CDR1 is LNHDA and CDR2 SQIVND (reference sequence). Here the CDR3 DNA reads TGTGCCAGTAGTATTCGGGGGAATTATGGCTACACCTTC. Translated: CASSIRGNYGYTF.

The chain couples TRBV6-2 or TRBV6-3 to TRBJ2-1, with TRBD2 matching 10 bases. The CDR3 has 16 residues. CDR1 and CDR2 from the germline V gene are MNHEY and SVGEGT. V lost 5 bases, J lost 7 bases, and 11 bases stayed unmatched. The DNA for the CDR3 is TGTGCCAGCAGTCACCATTCGACTAGCGGGTTGAATGAGCAGTTCTTC. Residues: CASSHHSTSGLNEQFF.

Only a few counts were recorded for this clone. The chain couples TRBV19 to TRBJ1-1; 9 bases map to TRBD1. Germline CDR1 and CDR2: LNHDA and SQIVND (reference sequence). The CDR3 totals 17 residues. V gave up 3 bases and J gave up 6 bases; unmatched junction bases: 14. CDR3 in amino acids: CASSMGRATGGIPEAFF. DNA of the CDR3: TGTGCCAGTAGTATGGGACGGGCGACAGGGGGAATCCCTGAAGCTTTCTTT.

The chain carries TRBV5-6 and TRBJ1-1; D may be TRBD1 (6 bases). Deletions cut 0 bases from V and 5 bases from J, with 14 bases between. The germline CDR1 and CDR2 sequences are SGHDT and YYEEEE. The CDR3 extends over 15 amino acids. The CDR3 is CASSLDQGWNTEAFF. DNA for the CDR3: TGTGCCAGCAGCTTGGATCAGGGGTGGAATACTGAAGCTTTCTTT.

The V gene is TRBV12-3 or TRBV12-4, the J gene TRBJ1-1; D remains ambiguous. Trimming pared 3 bases from V and 6 bases from J, leaving 8 bases between. The CDR3 is 12 amino acids. The CDR3 DNA reads as TGTGCCAGCAGTTTTTCGGGGTCTGAAGCTTTCTTT. Amino acid sequence: CASSFSGSEAFF.

This clone was seen a handful of times. The chain is built from TRBV6-5 and TRBJ1-2, with D possibly matching TRBD1 (5 bases). The V gene's germline CDR1 is MNHEY and CDR2 SVGAGI. CDR3 length equals 13 residues. The V end lost 6 bases, the J end lost 6 bases, and 14 bases lay between the germline ends. The CDR3 loop is CASRGYTGNGYTF. In DNA, the CDR3 is TGTGCCAGCAGGGGGTATACAGGAAATGGCTACACCTTC.

The rearrangement joins TRBV10-3 to TRBJ2-3; 11 nucleotides align to TRBD2. This CDR3 has 14 residues. The junction had 9 bases not matched to a gene; V was cut back by 11 bases and J by 5 bases. Germline CDR1 reads ENHRY; CDR2 reads SYGVKD. The CDR3 nucleotides read TGTGCCGTCAATAGCGGGGGGGCCGGAGATACGCAGTATTTT. Translating it yields CAVNSGGAGDTQYF.

V is TRBV5-1 and J is TRBJ1-1; 9 nucleotides agree with TRBD1. The CDR3 loop spans 14 amino acids. Germline V gene data show CDR1 as SGHRS and CDR2 as YFSETQ. V dropped 4 bases and J dropped 4; count of bases not matched to a gene: 5. CDR3 amino acids: CASSGGTGPTEAFF. In DNA, the CDR3 is TGCGCCAGCAGCGGGGGGACAGGGCCCACTGAAGCTTTCTTT.

The chain employs TRBV28 and TRBJ2-3; maybe TRBD2 (5 bases). This CDR3 contains 14 residues. The V and J ends lost 4 bases and 2 bases respectively, with 10 bases between them. Germline-derived CDR1 and CDR2 are MDHEN and SYDVKM. The CDR3: CASSWELLTDTQYF. The DNA of the CDR3 is TGTGCCAGCAGTTGGGAGCTCCTCACAGATACGCAGTATTTT.